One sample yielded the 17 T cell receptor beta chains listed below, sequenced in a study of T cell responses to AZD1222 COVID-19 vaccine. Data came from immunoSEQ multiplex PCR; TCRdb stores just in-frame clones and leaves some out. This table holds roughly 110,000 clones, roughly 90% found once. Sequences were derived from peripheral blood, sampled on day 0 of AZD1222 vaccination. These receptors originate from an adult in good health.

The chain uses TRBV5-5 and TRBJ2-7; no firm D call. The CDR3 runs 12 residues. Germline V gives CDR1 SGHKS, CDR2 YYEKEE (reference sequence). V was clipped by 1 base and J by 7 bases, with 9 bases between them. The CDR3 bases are TGTGCCAGCAGCTTGACTGAGTCTGAGCAGTACTTC. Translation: CASSLTESEQYF. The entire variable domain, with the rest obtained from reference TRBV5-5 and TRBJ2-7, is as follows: DAGVTQSPTHLIKTRGQQVTLRCSPISGHKSVSWYQQVLGQGPQFIFQYYEKEERGRGNFPDRFSARQFPNYSSELNVNALLLGDSALYLCASSLTESEQYFGPGTRLTVT.

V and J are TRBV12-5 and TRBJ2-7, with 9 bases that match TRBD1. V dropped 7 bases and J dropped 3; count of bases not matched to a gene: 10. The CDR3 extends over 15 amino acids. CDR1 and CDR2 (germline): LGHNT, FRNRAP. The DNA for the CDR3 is TGTGCTAGTGCCCCCTCCGGGACAGGGAGCTACGAGCAGTACTTC. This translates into CASAPSGTGSYEQYF.

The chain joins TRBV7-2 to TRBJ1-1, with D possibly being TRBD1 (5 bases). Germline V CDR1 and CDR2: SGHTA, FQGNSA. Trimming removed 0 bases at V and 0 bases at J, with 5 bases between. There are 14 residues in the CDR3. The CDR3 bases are TGTGCCAGCAGCTTAGCGGGGGTGAACACTGAAGCTTTCTTT. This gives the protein CASSLAGVNTEAFF.

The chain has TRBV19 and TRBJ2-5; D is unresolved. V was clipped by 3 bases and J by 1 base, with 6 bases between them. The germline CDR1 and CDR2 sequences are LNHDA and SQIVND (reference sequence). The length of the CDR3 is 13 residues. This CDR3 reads CASSMWTQETQYF. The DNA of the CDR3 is TGTGCCAGTAGTATGTGGACCCAAGAGACCCAGTACTTC. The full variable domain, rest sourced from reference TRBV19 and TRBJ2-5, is DGGITQSPKYLFRKEGQNVTLSCEQNLNHDAMYWYRQDPGQGLRLIYYSQIVNDFQKGDIAEGYSVSREKKESFPLTVTSAQKNPTAFYLCASSMWTQETQYFGPGTRLLVL.

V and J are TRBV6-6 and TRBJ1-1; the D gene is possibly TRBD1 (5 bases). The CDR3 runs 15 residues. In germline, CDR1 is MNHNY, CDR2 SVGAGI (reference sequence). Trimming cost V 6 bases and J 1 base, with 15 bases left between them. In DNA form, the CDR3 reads TGTGCCAGCAGAAGAGGGCGGGGGGAGAACACTGAAGCTTTCTTT. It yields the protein CASRRGRGENTEAFF.

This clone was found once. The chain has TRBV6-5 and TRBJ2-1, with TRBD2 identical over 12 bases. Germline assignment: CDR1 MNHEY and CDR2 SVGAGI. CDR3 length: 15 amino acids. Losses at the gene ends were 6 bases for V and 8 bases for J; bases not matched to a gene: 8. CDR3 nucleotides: TGTGCCAGCAGGTCGACTAGCGGGAGAACGTATGAGCAGTTCTTC. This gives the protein CASRSTSGRTYEQFF.

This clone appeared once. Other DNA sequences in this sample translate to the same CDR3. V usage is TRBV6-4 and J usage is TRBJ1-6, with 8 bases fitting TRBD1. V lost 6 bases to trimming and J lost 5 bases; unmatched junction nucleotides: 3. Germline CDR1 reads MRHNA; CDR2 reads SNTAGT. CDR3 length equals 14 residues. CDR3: CASSPGQDNSPLHF. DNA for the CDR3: TGTGCCAGCAGCCCGGGACAGGATAATTCACCCCTCCACTTT.

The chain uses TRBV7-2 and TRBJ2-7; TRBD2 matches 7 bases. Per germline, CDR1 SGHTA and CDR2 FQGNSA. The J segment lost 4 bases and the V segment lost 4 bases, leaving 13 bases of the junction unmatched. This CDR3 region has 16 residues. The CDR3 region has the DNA TGTGCCAGCAGCTCCCGGGGAGGCGGGAGATCTTACGAGCAGTACTTC. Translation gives CASSSRGGGRSYEQYF.

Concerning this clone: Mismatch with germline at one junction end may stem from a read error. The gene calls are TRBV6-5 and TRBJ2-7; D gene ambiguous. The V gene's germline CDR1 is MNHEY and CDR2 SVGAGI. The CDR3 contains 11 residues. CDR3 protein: CASKISHEQYF. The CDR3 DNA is TGTGCCAGCAAAATCTCCCACGAGCAGTACTTC.

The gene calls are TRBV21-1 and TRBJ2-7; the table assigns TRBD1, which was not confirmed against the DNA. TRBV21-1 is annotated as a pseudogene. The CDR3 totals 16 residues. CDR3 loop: CASSSHPYSQSYEQYF. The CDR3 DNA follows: TGTGCCAGCAGCTCCCACCCCTACAGTCAGAGCTACGAGCAGTACTTC.

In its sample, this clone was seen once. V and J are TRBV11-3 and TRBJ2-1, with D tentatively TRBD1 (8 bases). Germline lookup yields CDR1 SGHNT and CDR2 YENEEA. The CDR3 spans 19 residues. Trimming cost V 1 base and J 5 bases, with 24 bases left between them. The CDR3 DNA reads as TGTGCCAGCAGCTTAGGGACAGGGTTCGGGCGGGGGAGAGACAATGAGCAGTTCTTC. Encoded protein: CASSLGTGFGRGRDNEQFF.

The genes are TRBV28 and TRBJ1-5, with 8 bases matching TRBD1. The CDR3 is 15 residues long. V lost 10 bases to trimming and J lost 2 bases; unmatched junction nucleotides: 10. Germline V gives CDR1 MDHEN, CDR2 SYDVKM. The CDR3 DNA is TGTGCCACCTTTCCCAGGGGGCTGGGCAATCAGCCCCAGCATTTT. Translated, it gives CATFPRGLGNQPQHF.

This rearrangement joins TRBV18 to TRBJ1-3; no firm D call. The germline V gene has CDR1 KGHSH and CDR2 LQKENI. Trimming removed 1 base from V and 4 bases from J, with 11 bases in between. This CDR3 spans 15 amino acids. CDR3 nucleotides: TGTGCCAGCTCACCACTGGAGGGAGGAGGAAACACCATATATTTT. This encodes CASSPLEGGGNTIYF.

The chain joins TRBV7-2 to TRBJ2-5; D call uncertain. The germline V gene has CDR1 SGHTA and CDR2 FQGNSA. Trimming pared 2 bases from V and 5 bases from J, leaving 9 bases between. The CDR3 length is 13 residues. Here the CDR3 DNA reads TGTGCCAGCAGCTTAAGGTTAGGGGAGACCCAGTACTTC. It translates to CASSLRLGETQYF.

The CDR3 sequence is CATSIDSDGYTF. DNA for the CDR3: TGTGCCACCAGCATAGACTCGGATGGCTACACCTTC. The J gene is TRBJ1-2, the V gene TRBV15; D is unclear. The CDR3 sequence is 12 residues long. V was pared by 4 bases and J by 6 bases, with 9 bases between. Germline V gene sequence: CDR1 LNHNV, CDR2 YYDKDF (reference sequence).

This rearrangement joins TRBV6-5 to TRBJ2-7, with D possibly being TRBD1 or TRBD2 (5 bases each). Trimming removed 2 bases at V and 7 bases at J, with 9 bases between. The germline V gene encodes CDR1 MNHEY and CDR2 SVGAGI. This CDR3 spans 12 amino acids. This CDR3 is CASSYRWGEQYF. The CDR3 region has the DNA TGTGCCAGCAGTTACCGGTGGGGGGAGCAGTACTTC.

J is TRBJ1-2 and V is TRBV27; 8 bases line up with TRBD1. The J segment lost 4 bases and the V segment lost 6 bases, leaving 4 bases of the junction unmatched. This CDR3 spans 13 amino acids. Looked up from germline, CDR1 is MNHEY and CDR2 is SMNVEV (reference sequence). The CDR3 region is CASRDRAGYGYTF. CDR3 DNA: TGTGCCAGCAGGGACAGGGCAGGCTATGGCTACACCTTC.